Each of the 16 T cell receptor beta chains below was sequenced from the same sample in a study of shared clonotypes between healthy human individuals. Profiling relied on immunoSEQ multiplex PCR, and the TCRdb table lists in-frame clones only, not all of them. The table shows over a million clones, with around 95% occurring only once. Input material: naive CD4+ T cells sorted from blood. Subset defined: CD45RA+ positively selected. The receptors stem from a man aged 25-45 years in good health.

V usage is TRBV2 and J usage is TRBJ2-1; possible D gene TRBD2, 6 bases. The CDR3 totals 13 residues. The V and J ends lost 6 bases and 6 bases respectively, with 12 bases between them. From germline, CDR1 is SNHLY and CDR2 FYNNEI. DNA of the CDR3: TGTGCCAGCAGCCGGGACTCACCCAATGAGCAGTTCTTC. Encoded protein: CASSRDSPNEQFF.

In nucleotides, the CDR3 is TGTGCCAGCAGCTTTAGGACAGGGGGCATTTTAAACACTGAAGCTTTCTTT. Protein product: CASSFRTGGILNTEAFF. The chain employs TRBV7-2 and TRBJ1-1; 11 bases fit TRBD1. This CDR3 spans 17 amino acids. Trimming at V came to 3 bases and at J to 2 bases, leaving 8 bases not matched to a gene. Germline V gene sequence: CDR1 SGHTA, CDR2 FQGNSA.

This chain links TRBV5-1 with TRBJ2-7, with 7 bases lining up with TRBD1. Germline V gene data show CDR1 as SGHRS and CDR2 as YFSETQ. V shed 2 bases, J shed 2 bases, and the junction held 7 bases outside the gene matches. This CDR3 is built from 15 residues. CDR3 in amino acids: CASSLPTGEPYEQYF. The CDR3 DNA follows: TGCGCCAGCAGCTTACCTACAGGGGAGCCCTACGAGCAGTACTTC.

The rearrangement joins TRBV6-1 to TRBJ2-2; D is possibly TRBD1 (6 bases). CDR3 length equals 18 residues. V shed 4 bases and J shed 1 base, with 19 bases lying between them. Germline CDR1 is MNHNS and CDR2 is SASEGT. CDR3 sequence: CASSGPIPGHLNTGELFF. The CDR3 DNA reads as TGTGCCAGCAGTGGACCGATACCGGGACACTTGAACACCGGGGAGCTGTTTTTT.

This clone has just one count. The chain combines TRBV5-1 with TRBJ2-1; TRBD2 matches 8 bases. This CDR3 contains 13 residues. After removal of 2 bases from V and 9 bases from J, the junction contained 4 bases not matched to a gene. Germline CDR1 reads SGHRS; CDR2 reads YFSETQ. The CDR3 nucleotides read TGCGCCAGCAGCTTCACCGGGACTAGTGAGCAGTTCTTC. Encoded protein: CASSFTGTSEQFF.

The chain joins TRBV5-4 to TRBJ1-1, with 7 positions matching TRBD1. Losses at the gene ends were 0 bases for V and 5 bases for J; bases not matched to a gene: 7. The CDR3 is 15 amino acids. Germline V lookup: CDR1 SGHNT, CDR2 YYREEE (reference sequence). CDR3 amino acids: CASSLAGGGMTEAFF. The CDR3 bases are TGTGCCAGCAGCTTGGCCGGAGGGGGCATGACTGAAGCTTTCTTT.

The rearrangement links TRBV7-8 to TRBJ2-2; D might be TRBD1 (5 bases). With 5 bases removed from V and 3 bases from J, the gap between germline ends came to 13 bases. Per germline, CDR1 SGHVS and CDR2 FQNEAQ. The CDR3 contains 15 residues. CDR3 DNA sequence: TGTGCCAGCAGCCCCCACAGGCCGGACACCGGGGAGCTGTTTTTT. Translated, it gives CASSPHRPDTGELFF. The entire variable domain, with the rest obtained from reference TRBV7-8 and TRBJ2-2, is as follows: GAGVSQSPRYKVAKRGQDVALRCDPISGHVSLFWYQQALGQGPEFLTYFQNEAQLDKSGLPSDRFFAERPEGSVSTLKIQRTQQEDSAVYLCASSPHRPDTGELFFGEGSRLTVL.

This rearrangement joins TRBV15 to TRBJ2-4; TRBD1 is a possible D gene (6 bases). This CDR3 has 18 amino acids. Trimming took 0 bases from V and 8 from J, leaving 23 bases between them. Per the germline V gene, CDR1 is LNHNV and CDR2 is YYDKDF (reference sequence). Written as DNA, the CDR3 is TGTGCCACCAGCAGAGATCTCGGGCTAGGTCCAAAGGGGGACATTCAGTACTTC. Residues: CATSRDLGLGPKGDIQYF. The complete variable domain, with remaining parts taken from reference TRBV15 and TRBJ2-4, reads DAMVIQNPRYQVTQFGKPVTLSCSQTLNHNVMYWYQQKSSQAPKLLFHYYDKDFNNEADTPDNFQSRRPNTSFCFLDIRSPGLGDTAMYLCATSRDLGLGPKGDIQYFGAGTRLSVL.

This rearrangement joins TRBV7-2 to TRBJ1-5; TRBD1 matches at 9 bases. The CDR3 consists of 14 residues. V lost 2 bases and J lost 6; bases outside the gene matches: 2. Germline V gene sequence: CDR1 SGHTA, CDR2 FQGNSA. As DNA, the CDR3 is TGTGCCAGCAGCTTACGACAGGGGGTTCAGCCCCAGCATTTT. It translates to CASSLRQGVQPQHF.

The rearrangement uses TRBV29-1 and TRBJ1-3, with no clear D. Trimming removed 6 bases from V and 4 bases from J, with 7 bases in between. CDR3 length equals 11 residues. CDR1 SQVTM and CDR2 ANQGSEA come from the germline V gene. CDR3 sequence reads: CSVSGGNTIYF. In DNA, the CDR3 is TGCAGCGTCTCGGGGGGAAACACCATATATTTT.

The chain recombines TRBV19 with TRBJ2-7; D remains unclear. CDR1 is LNHDA, CDR2 SQIVND, per germline (reference sequence). With 6 bases removed from V and 6 bases from J, the gap between germline ends came to 15 bases. CDR3 length: 13 amino acids. Here the CDR3 reads CASSAVFGGEQYF. CDR3 coding DNA: TGTGCCAGTAGCGCCGTGTTCGGTGGCGAGCAGTACTTC.

The chain carries TRBV9 and TRBJ2-1; D may be TRBD2 (6 bases). The CDR3 is 16 residues long. The germline V gene has CDR1 SGDLS and CDR2 YYNGEE. Between the trimmed V and J ends, which lost 1 base and 2 bases, there was a span of 13 bases. The CDR3 here is CASSVMGSGAYNEQFF. The CDR3 nucleotides are TGTGCCAGCAGCGTAATGGGATCGGGGGCCTACAATGAGCAGTTCTTC.

This clone was seen once. The rearrangement joins TRBV6-1 to TRBJ1-2; 7 positions match TRBD1. Germline V gene data show CDR1 as MNHNS and CDR2 as SASEGT. This CDR3 spans 17 amino acids. The V segment lost 1 base and the J segment 4 bases; nucleotides outside the gene matches: 12. The CDR3 here is CASSEGKDRVHFYGYTF. In DNA, the CDR3 is TGTGCCAGCAGTGAAGGGAAAGACAGGGTACATTTCTATGGCTACACCTTC.

V gene TRBV10-3 combines with J gene TRBJ2-1; 10 bases match TRBD2. CDR1 and CDR2 from the germline V gene are ENHRY and SYGVKD. This CDR3 is built from 13 residues. Unmatched junction bases numbered 4, after V lost 8 bases and J lost 6 bases. This chain's CDR3 is CAIGLAGVNEQFF. The CDR3 coding sequence is TGTGCCATCGGCCTAGCGGGAGTCAATGAGCAGTTCTTC.

The V gene is TRBV27, the J gene TRBJ1-5; weak D call: TRBD1 (5 bases). CDR1 and CDR2 from the germline V gene are MNHEY and SMNVEV (reference sequence). This CDR3 comprises 15 residues. With 5 bases removed from V and 0 bases from J, the gap between germline ends came to 11 bases. DNA of the CDR3: TGTGCCAGCAGTGCCCAGGGTAGTAGCAATCAGCCCCAGCATTTT. This codes for CASSAQGSSNQPQHF.

The chain combines TRBV5-1 with TRBJ2-3; 8 bases line up with TRBD1. Germline V gene data show CDR1 as SGHRS and CDR2 as YFSETQ. The CDR3 contains 15 residues. Trimming cost V 4 bases and J 4 bases; bases outside gene matches: 8. Written as DNA, the CDR3 is TGCGCCAGCAGCCCAGGGGGCTGGGTGGCAGATACGCAGTATTTT. As protein: CASSPGGWVADTQYF.